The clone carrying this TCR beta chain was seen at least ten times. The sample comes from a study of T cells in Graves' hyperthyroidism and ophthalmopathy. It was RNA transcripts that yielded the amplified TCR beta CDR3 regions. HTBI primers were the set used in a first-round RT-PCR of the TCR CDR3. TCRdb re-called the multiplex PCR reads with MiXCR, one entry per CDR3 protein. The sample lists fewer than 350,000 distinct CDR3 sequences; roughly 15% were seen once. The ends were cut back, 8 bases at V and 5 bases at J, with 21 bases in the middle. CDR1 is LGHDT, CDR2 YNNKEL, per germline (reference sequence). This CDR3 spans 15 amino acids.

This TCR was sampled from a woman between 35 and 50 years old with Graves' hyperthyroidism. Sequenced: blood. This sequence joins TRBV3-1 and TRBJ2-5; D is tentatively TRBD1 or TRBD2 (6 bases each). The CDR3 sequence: CASSPEGGVGETQYF. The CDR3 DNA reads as TGTGCCAGCTCCCCCGAGGGGGGAGTGGGTGAGACCCAGTACTTC.